Listed here are 26 T cell receptor beta chains from one sample, sequenced in a study of long-term antiretroviral therapy in people with HIV. Version v3.0 of the immunoSEQ assay was performed at survey level. Repertoires were generated with immunoSEQ multiplex PCR, while TCRdb's copy carries only in-frame clones and drops some. The data hold about 24,000 clones, with roughly 80% observed a single time. Here the sequenced sample was unsorted PBMCs, taken about 6.1 years after starting antiretroviral therapy. The source is a man under 40 with HIV.

This sequence joins TRBV18 and TRBJ1-1; no firm D call. The germline CDR1 and CDR2 sequences are KGHSH and LQKENI. The CDR3 has 14 amino acids. V dropped 1 base and J dropped 0 bases, with 6 bases sitting between them. The CDR3 loop reads CASSPQGLNTEAFF. CDR3 bases: TGTGCCAGCTCACCACAGGGTCTGAACACTGAAGCTTTCTTT.

The chain joins TRBV28 to TRBJ2-5; maybe TRBD2 (6 bases). Germline V gene lookup returns CDR1 MDHEN and CDR2 SYDVKM. V lost 4 bases to trimming and J lost 2 bases, with 11 bases between them. The CDR3 totals 14 residues. DNA for the CDR3: TGTGCCAGCAGTTGGGACTCGCTTCAAGAGACCCAGTACTTC. Residues: CASSWDSLQETQYF.

This chain joins TRBV7-2 and TRBJ1-2; D gene ambiguous. CDR1 SGHTA and CDR2 FQGNSA come from the germline V gene. V was cut by 1 base and J by 5 bases, with 11 bases left in between. There are 14 residues in the CDR3. CDR3 sequence (DNA): TGTGCCAGCAGCTTAGGTATACCGACTTATGGCTACACCTTC. Amino acids: CASSLGIPTYGYTF.

This clone was detected once. The chain uses TRBV6-5 and TRBJ1-2, with D uncertain. CDR1 MNHEY and CDR2 SVGAGI come from the germline V gene. CDR3 size: 13 residues. V lost 7 bases and J lost 0, with 9 bases in between. The CDR3 spells CASKLFSNYGYTF. Here the CDR3 DNA reads TGTGCCAGCAAGCTGTTTTCTAACTATGGCTACACCTTC.

The chain carries TRBV6-5 and TRBJ1-1; D remains unclear. This CDR3 has 15 amino acids. Trimming pared 5 bases from V and 3 bases from J, leaving 16 bases between. Germline V gene lookup returns CDR1 MNHEY and CDR2 SVGAGI. CDR3 in DNA: TGTGCCAGCAGTCCTGCGGGCCTCGGGGACACTGAAGCTTTCTTT. It specifies CASSPAGLGDTEAFF.

The chain carries TRBV6-6 and TRBJ1-3; the D gene is possibly TRBD1 (5 bases). Between the trimmed V and J ends, which lost 6 bases and 0 bases, there was a span of 9 bases. Germline V CDR1 and CDR2: MNHNY, SVGAGI (reference sequence). The CDR3 totals 14 residues. CDR3 sequence reads: CASSSDSSGNTIYF. CDR3 nucleotide sequence: TGTGCCAGCAGCTCAGACAGCTCTGGAAACACCATATATTTT.

The chain combines TRBV28 with TRBJ1-2, with 7 bases aligning to TRBD1. V gave up 6 bases and J gave up 8 bases; unmatched junction bases: 3. Germline V gene lookup returns CDR1 MDHEN and CDR2 SYDVKM. The CDR3 contains 11 residues. CDR3 region: CASRGQWGYTF. The CDR3 DNA is TGTGCCAGCAGGGGACAGTGGGGCTACACCTTC.

V is TRBV7-8 and J is TRBJ2-7; D is ambiguous. Germline CDR1 is SGHVS and CDR2 is FQNEAQ. The CDR3 loop spans 14 amino acids. Trimming cost V 5 bases and J 3 bases, with 14 bases left between them. CDR3 loop: CASSPVNSIYEQYF. CDR3 in DNA: TGTGCCAGCAGCCCAGTCAATTCCATCTACGAGCAGTACTTC. Together with reference TRBV7-8 and TRBJ2-7, the CDR3 gives the full variable domain: GAGVSQSPRYKVAKRGQDVALRCDPISGHVSLFWYQQALGQGPEFLTYFQNEAQLDKSGLPSDRFFAERPEGSVSTLKIQRTQQEDSAVYLCASSPVNSIYEQYFGPGTRLTVT.

This clone has a single count. The chain combines TRBV7-9 with TRBJ2-3, with D hard to call. CDR1 and CDR2 (germline): SEHNR, FQNEAQ (reference sequence). Between the trimmed V and J ends, which lost 5 bases and 0 bases, there was a span of 12 bases. The CDR3 has 15 amino acids. DNA for the CDR3: TGTGCCAGCAGCCTTTCCAGTACTAGCACAGATACGCAGTATTTT. Translated, it gives CASSLSSTSTDTQYF.

This clone came up once. The chain couples TRBV19 to TRBJ2-7; 9 bases fit TRBD1. Germline CDR1 and CDR2: LNHDA and SQIVND (reference sequence). Unmatched junction bases numbered 2, after V lost 4 bases and J lost 4 bases. CDR3 length: 13 amino acids. CDR3 coding DNA: TGTGCCAGTAGTAGAGGACAGGGGTACGAGCAGTACTTC. Protein: CASSRGQGYEQYF.

The chain employs TRBV9 and TRBJ1-2; D is unresolved. The CDR3 extends over 16 amino acids. Germline-derived CDR1 and CDR2 are SGDLS and YYNGEE. Trimming cost V 4 bases and J 3 bases, with 19 bases left between them. CDR3 in DNA: TGTGCCAGCAGCCCCCTAGTGACCCGGTGGTACTATGGCTACACCTTC. It translates to CASSPLVTRWYYGYTF.

This chain connects TRBV28 to TRBJ2-2, with 15 bases lining up with TRBD2. The J segment lost 5 bases and the V segment lost 1 base, leaving 14 bases of the junction unmatched. Germline assignment: CDR1 MDHEN and CDR2 SYDVKM. This CDR3 region has 21 residues. DNA of the CDR3: TGTGCCAGCAGTTTATCCTCACCCGGGACTAGCGGGAGGCTACCGACCGGGGAGCTGTTTTTT. It codes for CASSLSSPGTSGRLPTGELFF.

V is TRBV7-9 and J is TRBJ2-3; no firm D call. Germline CDR1 and CDR2: SEHNR and FQNEAQ (reference sequence). This CDR3 has 17 amino acids. Trimming cost V 5 bases and J 2 bases, with 20 bases left between them. The CDR3 nucleotides are TGTGCCAGCAGCCCGCCCGGGCTCCGGAGCACCACAGATACGCAGTATTTT. This translates into CASSPPGLRSTTDTQYF. Full variable domain (outside the CDR3, taken from reference TRBV7-9 and TRBJ2-3): DTGVSQNPRHKITKRGQNVTFRCDPISEHNRLYWYRQTLGQGPEFLTYFQNEAQLEKSRLLSDRFSAERPKGSFSTLEIQRTEQGDSAMYLCASSPPGLRSTTDTQYFGPGTRLTVL.

Written as DNA, the CDR3 is TGTGCCAGCAGCGTTGGCGGGGGGGGCACAGATACGCAGTATTTT. Translating gives CASSVGGGGTDTQYF. The rearrangement uses TRBV6-4 and TRBJ2-3; 9 positions match TRBD2. Trimming took 6 bases from V and 1 from J; bases not matched to a gene: 5. The CDR3 extends over 15 amino acids. Germline V gene data show CDR1 as MRHNA and CDR2 as SNTAGT.

There are a few counts of this clone. The chain joins TRBV15 to TRBJ1-4, with a tentative D call TRBD1 (5 bases). Germline V CDR1 and CDR2: LNHNV, YYDKDF (reference sequence). Trimming took 5 bases from V and 14 from J, leaving 24 bases between them. The CDR3 contains 15 residues. CDR3 coding DNA: TGTGCCACCAGCTTAGTAGACTCAGGGTCCCGTCGGCTGTTTTTT. This sequence encodes CATSLVDSGSRRLFF.

The chain is built from TRBV5-1 and TRBJ2-7, with 7 bases aligning to TRBD1. This CDR3 region has 15 residues. Trimming took 0 bases from V and 5 from J; bases not matched to a gene: 8. The germline V gene has CDR1 SGHRS and CDR2 YFSETQ. The CDR3 protein is CASSLAEGQIHEQYF. CDR3 in DNA: TGCGCCAGCAGCTTGGCCGAGGGACAGATCCACGAGCAGTACTTC.

The chain combines TRBV15 with TRBJ1-2, with no clear D. The V gene lost 0 bases and the J gene lost 8 bases, with 13 bases spanning the gap. Per the germline V gene, CDR1 is LNHNV and CDR2 is YYDKDF (reference sequence). The CDR3 totals 14 residues. CDR3 sequence reads: CATSRDSGNRGYTF. The CDR3 DNA reads as TGTGCCACCAGCAGAGATTCTGGGAATCGAGGCTACACCTTC.

This clone has just a few counts. This chain uses TRBV6-6 with TRBJ1-6; D is possibly TRBD1 (5 bases). Germline V gene sequence: CDR1 MNHNY, CDR2 SVGAGI (reference sequence). Trimming removed 5 bases at V and 7 bases at J, with 18 bases between. This CDR3 has 16 amino acids. As DNA, the CDR3 is TGTGCCAGCAGTAACCCGGAGCGGGGACCCAATTCACCCCTCCACTTT. It specifies CASSNPERGPNSPLHF.

The chain couples TRBV27 to TRBJ2-5; D is uncertain. TRBJ2-7 matches the DNA end more closely, so the J call is doubtful. This CDR3 is built from 15 residues. The germline V gene encodes CDR1 MNHEY and CDR2 SMNVEV (reference sequence). The CDR3 protein is CASSLGQGRHYEQYF. CDR3 DNA: TGTGCCAGCAGTTTAGGGCAAGGCAGACACTACGAGCAGTACTTC.

The chain joins TRBV7-3 to TRBJ2-3, with D possibly matching TRBD2 (5 bases). V lost 5 bases and J lost 0, with 12 bases in between. Germline CDR1 reads SGHTA; CDR2 reads FQGTGA. There are 15 residues in the CDR3. DNA for the CDR3: TGTGCCAGCAGCCCCGGGGTTACTAGCACAGATACGCAGTATTTT. Encoded protein: CASSPGVTSTDTQYF.

The chain has TRBV11-3 and TRBJ2-5; D not resolved. Germline V gives CDR1 SGHNT, CDR2 YENEEA. V lost 3 bases, J lost 3 bases, and 11 bases lay in between. The CDR3 consists of 14 residues. The CDR3 region is CASSFSRREETQYF. Written as DNA, the CDR3 is TGTGCCAGCAGCTTTAGTCGGAGAGAAGAGACCCAGTACTTC.

The V call is TRBV6-1, the J call TRBJ1-2; D gene ambiguous. The CDR3 has 13 amino acids. V lost 5 bases and J 6 bases, leaving 13 bases between the germline ends. Germline CDR1 and CDR2: MNHNS and SASEGT. CDR3 protein: CASSFALADGYTF. The CDR3 bases are TGTGCCAGCAGTTTTGCCCTCGCGGATGGCTACACCTTC.

The chain has TRBV4-2 and TRBJ2-7; D perhaps matches TRBD2 (6 bases). Germline loops: CDR1 LGHNA, CDR2 YNFKEQ. V lost 0 bases to trimming and J lost 3 bases, with 9 bases between them. This CDR3 is built from 14 residues. CDR3 sequence (DNA): TGTGCCAGCAGCCAAGATGTTAGCGGCTACGAGCAGTACTTC. It encodes CASSQDVSGYEQYF.

This chain uses TRBV4-1 with TRBJ2-1; 10 bases match TRBD2. V trimming: 0 bases; J trimming: 8 bases; junction bases outside the gene matches: 13. The germline CDR1 and CDR2 sequences are MGHRA and YSYEKL. CDR3 length equals 18 residues. The CDR3 DNA reads as TGCGCCAGCAGCCAAGATTCCCGGAGCGGGAGGGCCGGTGATGAGCAGTTCTTC. Translated: CASSQDSRSGRAGDEQFF.

The chain joins TRBV5-1 to TRBJ2-1, with D maybe TRBD2 (6 bases). Trimming cost V 1 base and J 7 bases, with 12 bases left between them. The V gene's germline CDR1 is SGHRS and CDR2 YFSETQ. This CDR3 region has 14 residues. The chain's CDR3 is CASSLPGGWNEQFF. The CDR3 bases are TGCGCCAGCAGCTTGCCCGGGGGATGGAATGAGCAGTTCTTC. The whole variable domain, filled in from reference TRBV5-1 and TRBJ2-1, reads KAGVTQTPRYLIKTRGQQVTLSCSPISGHRSVSWYQQTPGQGLQFLFEYFSETQRNKGNFPGRFSGRQFSNSRSEMNVSTLELGDSALYLCASSLPGGWNEQFFGPGTRLTVL.

The chain combines TRBV19 with TRBJ1-1; 8 positions agree with TRBD1. Germline values: CDR1 LNHDA, CDR2 SQIVND (reference sequence). V shed 3 bases, J shed 7 bases, and the junction held 10 bases outside the gene matches. The CDR3 consists of 15 residues. The CDR3 loop reads CASSIFGQGIIEAFF. In nucleotides, the CDR3 is TGTGCCAGTAGTATTTTTGGACAGGGTATAATTGAAGCTTTCTTT. The full variable domain, completed using reference TRBV19 and TRBJ1-1, is DGGITQSPKYLFRKEGQNVTLSCEQNLNHDAMYWYRQDPGQGLRLIYYSQIVNDFQKGDIAEGYSVSREKKESFPLTVTSAQKNPTAFYLCASSIFGQGIIEAFFGQGTRLTVV.